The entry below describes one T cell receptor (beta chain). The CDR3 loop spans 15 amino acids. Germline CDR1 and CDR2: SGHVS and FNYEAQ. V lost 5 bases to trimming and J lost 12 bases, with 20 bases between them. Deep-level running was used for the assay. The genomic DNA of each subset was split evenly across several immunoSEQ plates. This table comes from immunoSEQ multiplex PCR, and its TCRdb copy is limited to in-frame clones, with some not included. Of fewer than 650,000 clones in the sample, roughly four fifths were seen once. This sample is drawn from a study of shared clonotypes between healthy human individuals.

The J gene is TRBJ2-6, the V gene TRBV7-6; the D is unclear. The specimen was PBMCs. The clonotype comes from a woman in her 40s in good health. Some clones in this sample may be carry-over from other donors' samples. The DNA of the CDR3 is TGTGCCAGCAGCGAGAACAGATACTCCTCTCGCGTCCTGACTTTC. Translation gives CASSENRYSSRVLTF.